This T cell receptor beta chain was sequenced in a study of cytomegalovirus exposure and HLA in healthy donors. General observations from the study: Other equally common chains were less clonally expanded than HLA-associated TCR beta chains, a later analysis showed. A later analysis linked a missense variant in DCLRE1C to the trimming of TCR beta V and J genes. Presence/absence analysis assumed near-uniform sequencing depth across donors. Later analysis suggested most CMV-associated TCR beta chains were HLA-restricted.

The CDR3 totals 15 residues. Germline CDR1 reads MGHRA; CDR2 reads YSYEKL. V was shortened by 0 bases and J by 7 bases, with 15 bases between the two germline ends. As to this clone: What it binds is not known.

PCR employed 60 Vbeta and 13 Jbeta primers. TCRdb's table, derived via immunoSEQ multiplex PCR, lists solely in-frame clones and lacks some. The table lists 80,000 to 100,000 clones, 55% to 75% of them singletons. The genes are TRBV4-1 and TRBJ1-2; D is unresolved. The clonotype originates from a man in his fifties in good health and CMV-seronegative. Sequenced material: PBMCs. CDR3 nucleotide sequence: TGCGCCAGCAGCCAAGATATAAGGGAGCACGCTGGCTACACCTTC. Translated, it gives CASSQDIREHAGYTF.